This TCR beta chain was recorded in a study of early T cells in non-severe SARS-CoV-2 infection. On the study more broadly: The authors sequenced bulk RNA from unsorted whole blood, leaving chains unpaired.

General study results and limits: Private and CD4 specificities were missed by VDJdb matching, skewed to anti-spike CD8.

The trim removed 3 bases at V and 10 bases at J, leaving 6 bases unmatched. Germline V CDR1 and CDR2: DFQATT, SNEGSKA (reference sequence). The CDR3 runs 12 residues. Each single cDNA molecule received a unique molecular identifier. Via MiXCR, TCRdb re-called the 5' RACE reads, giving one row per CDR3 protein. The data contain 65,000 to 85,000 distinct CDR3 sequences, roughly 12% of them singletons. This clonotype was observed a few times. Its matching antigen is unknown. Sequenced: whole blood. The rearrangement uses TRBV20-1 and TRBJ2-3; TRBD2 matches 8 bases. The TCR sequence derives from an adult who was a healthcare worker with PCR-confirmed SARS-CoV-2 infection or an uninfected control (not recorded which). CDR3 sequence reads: CSASRGGGPQYF. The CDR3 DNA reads TGCAGTGCTAGCCGTGGCGGGGGGCCGCAGTATTTT.